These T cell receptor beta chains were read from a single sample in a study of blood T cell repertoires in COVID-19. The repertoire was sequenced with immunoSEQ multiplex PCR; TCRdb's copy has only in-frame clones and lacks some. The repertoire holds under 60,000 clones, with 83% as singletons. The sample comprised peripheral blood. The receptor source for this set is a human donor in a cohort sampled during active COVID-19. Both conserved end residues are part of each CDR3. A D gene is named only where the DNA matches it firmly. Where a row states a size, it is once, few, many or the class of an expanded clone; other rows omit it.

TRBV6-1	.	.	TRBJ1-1	TGTGCCAGCAGTGAACGGGTCGGGAACACTGAAGCTTTCTTT	CASSERVGNTEAFF
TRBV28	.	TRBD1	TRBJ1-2	TGTGCCAGCAGTCGGACAGGGGGCAACTATGGCTACACCTTC	CASSRTGGNYGYTF
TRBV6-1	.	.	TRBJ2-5	TGTGCCAGCAGTGAACAGGGTTCAGAGACCCAGTACTTC	CASSEQGSETQYF
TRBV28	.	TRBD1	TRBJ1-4	TGTGCCAGCAGTGGTGACAGGGGGCGTGAAAAACTGTTTTTT	CASSGDRGREKLFF
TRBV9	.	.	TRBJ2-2	TGTGCCAGCAGCGTAGTTAACGGGGAGCTGTTTTTT	CASSVVNGELFF
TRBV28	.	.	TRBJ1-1	TGTGCCAGCAGTTCAGCCGGGGTAGGAAACACTGAAGCTTTCTTT	CASSSAGVGNTEAFF
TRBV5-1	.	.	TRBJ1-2	TGCGCCAGCAGCAAAGACTTAGCAGGCTACACCTTC	CASSKDLAGYTF
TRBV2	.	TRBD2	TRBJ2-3	TGTGCCAGCAGACCCTTAGCGGGGGCCCGCACAGATACGCAGTATTTT	CASRPLAGARTDTQYF
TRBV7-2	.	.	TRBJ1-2	TGTGCCAGCAGCTCCCTTCAGGGGAACAGGAATGGCTACACCTTC	CASSSLQGNRNGYTF
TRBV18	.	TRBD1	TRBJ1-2	TGTGCCAGCTCACCAGCCCAGGGGGCTGGTGGCTACACCTTC	CASSPAQGAGGYTF
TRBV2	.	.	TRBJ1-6	TGTGCCAGCAGTGAAGGGGGCCGTAATTCACCCCTCCACTTT	CASSEGGRNSPLHF
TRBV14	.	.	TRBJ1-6	TGTGCCAGCAGCCAAGATGAGGTGGATAATTCACCCCTCCACTTT	CASSQDEVDNSPLHF
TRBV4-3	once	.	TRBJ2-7	TGCGCCAGCAGCCAAGAGGGCAGGAACGAGCAGTACTTC	CASSQEGRNEQYF
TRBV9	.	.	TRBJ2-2	TGTGCCAGCAGCGTAGCGGTCGGGGGGGAGCTGTTTTTT	CASSVAVGGELFF
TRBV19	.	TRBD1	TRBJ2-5	TGTGCCAGTAGTACCGGGACAGGGGCCCAAGAGACCCAGTACTTC	CASSTGTGAQETQYF
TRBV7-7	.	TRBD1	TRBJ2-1	TGTGCCAGCAGCTTAGGACAGGGGGCTCTCAATGAGCAGTTCTTC	CASSLGQGALNEQFF
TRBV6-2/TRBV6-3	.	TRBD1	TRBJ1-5	TGTGCCAGCAGTGTTCAGGGGGCAGGTCAGCCCCAGCATTTT	CASSVQGAGQPQHF
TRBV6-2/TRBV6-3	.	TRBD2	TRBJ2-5	TGTGCCAGCAGCCTACCCCAACCGACTAGCGGGGGACAGACCCAGTACTTC	CASSLPQPTSGGQTQYF
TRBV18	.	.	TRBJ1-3	TGTGCCAGCTCCCCCGTAAGCCTCGAGGGAAACACCATATATTTT	CASSPVSLEGNTIYF